This TCR beta chain stems from a study of control samples from healthy donors and cancer patients. Method: immunoSEQ multiplex PCR; TCRdb's copy keeps in-frame clones and lacks some. The sample records about 120,000 clones, about 90% being singletons. The receptor was isolated from a man between 18 and 35 years old in good health. Sequencing input: blood.

Here the CDR3 DNA reads TGTGCCAGCAGTTTATCCGGGACAGGTCGCTCCTACGAGCAGTACTTC. Encoded protein: CASSLSGTGRSYEQYF. V is TRBV5-4 and J is TRBJ2-7; 8 nucleotides align to TRBD1. CDR1 and CDR2 (germline): SGHNT, YYREEE (reference sequence). The CDR3 has 16 amino acids. After removal of 5 bases from V and 0 bases from J, the junction contained 10 bases not matched to a gene.